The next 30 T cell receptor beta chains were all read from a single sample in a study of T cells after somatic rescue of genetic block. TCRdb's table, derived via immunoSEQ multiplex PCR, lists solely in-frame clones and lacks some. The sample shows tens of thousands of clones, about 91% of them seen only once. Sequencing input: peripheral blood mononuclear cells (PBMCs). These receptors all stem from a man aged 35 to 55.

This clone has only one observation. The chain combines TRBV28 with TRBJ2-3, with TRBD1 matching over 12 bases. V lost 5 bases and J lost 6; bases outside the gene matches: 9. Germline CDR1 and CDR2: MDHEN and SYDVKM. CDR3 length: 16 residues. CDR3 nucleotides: TGTGCCAGCAGTCCTCCGGGACAGGGGGCTTCGGATACGCAGTATTTT. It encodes CASSPPGQGASDTQYF. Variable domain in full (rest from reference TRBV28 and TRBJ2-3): DVKVTQSSRYLVKRTGEKVFLECVQDMDHENMFWYRQDPGLGLRLIYFSYDVKMKEKGDIPEGYSVSREKKERFSLILESASTNQTSMYLCASSPPGQGASDTQYFGPGTRLTVL.

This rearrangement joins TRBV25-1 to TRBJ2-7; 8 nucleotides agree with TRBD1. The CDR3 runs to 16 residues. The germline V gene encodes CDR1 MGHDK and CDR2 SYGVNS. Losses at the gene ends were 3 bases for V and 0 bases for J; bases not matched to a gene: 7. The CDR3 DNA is TGTGCCAGCAGTGATTGGGGGACAGGATACTCCTACGAGCAGTACTTC. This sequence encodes CASSDWGTGYSYEQYF.

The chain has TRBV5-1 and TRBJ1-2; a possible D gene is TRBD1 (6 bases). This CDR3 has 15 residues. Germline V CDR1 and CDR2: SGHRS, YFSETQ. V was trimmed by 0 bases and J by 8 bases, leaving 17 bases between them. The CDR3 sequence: CASSLVQGADRGYTF. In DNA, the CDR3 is TGCGCCAGCAGCTTGGTACAGGGAGCCGACCGCGGCTACACCTTC.

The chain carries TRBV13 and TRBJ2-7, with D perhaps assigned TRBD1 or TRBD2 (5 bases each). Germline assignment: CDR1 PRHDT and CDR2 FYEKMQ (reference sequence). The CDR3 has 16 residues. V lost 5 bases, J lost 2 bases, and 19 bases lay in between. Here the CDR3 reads CASSQGRGVLTYEQYF. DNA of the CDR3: TGTGCCAGCAGCCAGGGTCGGGGAGTGCTCACCTACGAGCAGTACTTC.

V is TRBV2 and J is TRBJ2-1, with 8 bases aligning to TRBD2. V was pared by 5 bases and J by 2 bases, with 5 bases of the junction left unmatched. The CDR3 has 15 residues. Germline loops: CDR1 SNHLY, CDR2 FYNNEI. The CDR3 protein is CASSLSGRAYNEQFF. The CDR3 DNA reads TGTGCCAGCAGTTTAAGCGGGAGAGCCTACAATGAGCAGTTCTTC.

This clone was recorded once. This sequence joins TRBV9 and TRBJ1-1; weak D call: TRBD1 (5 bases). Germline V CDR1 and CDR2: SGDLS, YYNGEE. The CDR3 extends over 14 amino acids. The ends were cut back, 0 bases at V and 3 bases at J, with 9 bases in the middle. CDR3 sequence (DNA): TGTGCCAGCAGCGTAGCAGGCAGGGACACTGAAGCTTTCTTT. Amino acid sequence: CASSVAGRDTEAFF.

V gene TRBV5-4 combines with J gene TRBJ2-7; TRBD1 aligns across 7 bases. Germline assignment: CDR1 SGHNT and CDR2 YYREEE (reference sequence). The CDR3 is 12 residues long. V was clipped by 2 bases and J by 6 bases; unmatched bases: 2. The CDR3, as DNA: TGTGCCAGCAGCTTCTCAGGGGGCGAGCAGTACTTC. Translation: CASSFSGGEQYF.

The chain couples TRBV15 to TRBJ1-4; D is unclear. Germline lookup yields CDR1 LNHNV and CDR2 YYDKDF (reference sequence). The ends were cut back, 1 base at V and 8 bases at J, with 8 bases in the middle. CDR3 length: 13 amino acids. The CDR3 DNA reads TGTGCCACCAGCAGAGGGGTGGCGGAAAAACTGTTTTTT. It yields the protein CATSRGVAEKLFF.

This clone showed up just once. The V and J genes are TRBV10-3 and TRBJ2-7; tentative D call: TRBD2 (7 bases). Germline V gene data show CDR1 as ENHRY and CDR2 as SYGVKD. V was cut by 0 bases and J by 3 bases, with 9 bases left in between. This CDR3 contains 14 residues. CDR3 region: CAISESGGDYEQYF. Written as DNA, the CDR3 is TGTGCCATCAGTGAGTCAGGGGGGGACTACGAGCAGTACTTC.

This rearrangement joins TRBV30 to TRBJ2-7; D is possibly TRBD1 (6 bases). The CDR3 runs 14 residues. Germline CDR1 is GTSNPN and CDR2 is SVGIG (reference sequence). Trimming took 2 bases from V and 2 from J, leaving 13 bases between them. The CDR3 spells CAWSRDTGPYEQYF. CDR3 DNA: TGTGCCTGGAGTAGGGACACGGGTCCCTACGAGCAGTACTTC.

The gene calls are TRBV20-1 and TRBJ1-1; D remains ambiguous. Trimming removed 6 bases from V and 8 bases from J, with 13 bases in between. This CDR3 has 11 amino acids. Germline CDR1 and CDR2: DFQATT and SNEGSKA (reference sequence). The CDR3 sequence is CSAPNGGEAFF. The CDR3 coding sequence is TGCAGTGCCCCTAACGGTGGGGAAGCTTTCTTT.

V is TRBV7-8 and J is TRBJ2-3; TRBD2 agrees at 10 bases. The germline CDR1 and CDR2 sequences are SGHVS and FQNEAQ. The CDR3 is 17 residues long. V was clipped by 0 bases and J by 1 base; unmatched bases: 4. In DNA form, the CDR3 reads TGTGCCAGCAGCTTAGCGAGCGGACTAGCGGGCACAGATACGCAGTATTTT. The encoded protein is CASSLASGLAGTDTQYF.

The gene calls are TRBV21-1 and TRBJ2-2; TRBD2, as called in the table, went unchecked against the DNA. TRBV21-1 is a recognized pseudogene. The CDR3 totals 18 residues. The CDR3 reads CASSKGGGPIRYTGELFF. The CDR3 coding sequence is TGTGCCAGCAGCAAAGGCGGGGGGCCGATTAGGTACACCGGGGAGCTGTTTTTT.

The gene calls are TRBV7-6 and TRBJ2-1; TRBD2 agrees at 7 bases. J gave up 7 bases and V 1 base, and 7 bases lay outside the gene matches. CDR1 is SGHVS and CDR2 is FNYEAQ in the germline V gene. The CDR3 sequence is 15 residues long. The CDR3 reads CASSLGRPGGNEQFF. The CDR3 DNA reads TGTGCCAGCAGCTTAGGTAGACCCGGGGGGAATGAGCAGTTCTTC.

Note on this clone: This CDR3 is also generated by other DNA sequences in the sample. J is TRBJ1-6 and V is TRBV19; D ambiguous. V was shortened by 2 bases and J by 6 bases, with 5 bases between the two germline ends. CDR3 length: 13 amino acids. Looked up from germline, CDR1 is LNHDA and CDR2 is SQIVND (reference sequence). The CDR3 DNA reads TGTGCCAGTAGTATAACGTCTAATTCACCCCTCCACTTT. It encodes CASSITSNSPLHF.

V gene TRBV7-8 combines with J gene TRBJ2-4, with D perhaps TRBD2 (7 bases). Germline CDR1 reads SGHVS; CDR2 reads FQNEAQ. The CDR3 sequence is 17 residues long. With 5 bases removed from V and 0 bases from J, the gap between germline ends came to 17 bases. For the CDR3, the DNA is TGTGCCAGCAGCAAGGACGGGGGGCTCTTAGCCAAAAACATTCAGTACTTC. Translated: CASSKDGGLLAKNIQYF.

Written as DNA, the CDR3 is TGTGCCAGTAGTATAGAAGCGTATCGGAATGAAAAACTGTTTTTT. Protein: CASSIEAYRNEKLFF. This chain links TRBV19 with TRBJ1-4; no reliable D call. The ends were cut back, 0 bases at V and 5 bases at J, with 10 bases in the middle. Germline V gene lookup returns CDR1 LNHDA and CDR2 SQIVND (reference sequence). This CDR3 is built from 15 residues.

CDR3 bases: TGCGCCAGCGAAAAGGGGGCGGGAGTCACCGGGGAGCTGTTTTTT. Translating it yields CASEKGAGVTGELFF. The chain is built from TRBV4-1 and TRBJ2-2, with D perhaps matching TRBD1 or TRBD2 (7 bases each). V was pared by 8 bases and J by 4 bases, with 17 bases between. Germline CDR1 is MGHRA and CDR2 is YSYEKL. The CDR3 spans 15 residues.

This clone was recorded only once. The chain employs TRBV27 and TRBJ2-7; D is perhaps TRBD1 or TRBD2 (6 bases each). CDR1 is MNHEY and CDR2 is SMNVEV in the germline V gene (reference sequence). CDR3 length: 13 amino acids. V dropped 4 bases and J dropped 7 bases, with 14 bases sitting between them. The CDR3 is CASSYPGAREQYF. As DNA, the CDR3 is TGTGCCAGCAGTTATCCGGGGGCAAGAGAGCAGTACTTC.

The chain's CDR3 is CASSDRGAVNSPLHF. The CDR3 DNA sequence: TGTGCCAGCAGTGACAGGGGAGCGGTGAATTCACCCCTCCACTTT. The chain has TRBV7-8 and TRBJ1-6; 8 bases fit TRBD1. CDR3 size: 15 residues. The germline CDR1 and CDR2 sequences are SGHVS and FQNEAQ. J gave up 7 bases and V 6 bases, and 8 bases lay outside the gene matches.

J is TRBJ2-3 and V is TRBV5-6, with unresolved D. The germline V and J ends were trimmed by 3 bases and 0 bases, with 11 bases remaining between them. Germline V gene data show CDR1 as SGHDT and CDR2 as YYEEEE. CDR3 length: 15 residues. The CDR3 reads CASSSAFISTDTQYF. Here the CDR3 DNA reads TGTGCCAGCAGCTCGGCGTTCATTAGCACAGATACGCAGTATTTT.

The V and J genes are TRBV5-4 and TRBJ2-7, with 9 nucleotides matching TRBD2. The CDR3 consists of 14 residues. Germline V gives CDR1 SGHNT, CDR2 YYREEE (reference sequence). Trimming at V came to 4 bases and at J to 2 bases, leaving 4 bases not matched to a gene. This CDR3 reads CASSGREGTYEQYF. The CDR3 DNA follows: TGTGCCAGCAGCGGGCGGGAGGGAACCTACGAGCAGTACTTC.

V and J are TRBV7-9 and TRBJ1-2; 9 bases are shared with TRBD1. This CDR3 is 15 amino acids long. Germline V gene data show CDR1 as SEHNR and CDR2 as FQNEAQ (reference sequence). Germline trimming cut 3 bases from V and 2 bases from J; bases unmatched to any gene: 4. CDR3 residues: CASSLAGQGNYGYTF. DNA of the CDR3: TGTGCCAGCAGCTTGGCTGGACAGGGGAACTATGGCTACACCTTC.

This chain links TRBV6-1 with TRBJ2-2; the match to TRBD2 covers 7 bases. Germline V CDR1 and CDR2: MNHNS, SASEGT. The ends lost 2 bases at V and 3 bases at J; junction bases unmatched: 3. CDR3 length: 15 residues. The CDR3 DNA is TGTGCCAGCAGTGAACAGGGAGGGGACACCGGGGAGCTGTTTTTT. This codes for CASSEQGGDTGELFF.

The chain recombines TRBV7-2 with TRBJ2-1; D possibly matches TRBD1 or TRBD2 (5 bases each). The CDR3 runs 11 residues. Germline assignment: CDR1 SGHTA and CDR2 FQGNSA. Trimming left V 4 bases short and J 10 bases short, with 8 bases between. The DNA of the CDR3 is TGTGCCAGCAGCTGGGACGCCGAGCAGTTCTTC. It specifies CASSWDAEQFF. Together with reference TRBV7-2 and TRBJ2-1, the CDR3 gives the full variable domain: GAGVSQSPSNKVTEKGKDVELRCDPISGHTALYWYRQSLGQGLEFLIYFQGNSAPDKSGLPSDRFSAERTGGSVSTLTIQRTQQEDSAVYLCASSWDAEQFFGPGTRLTVL.

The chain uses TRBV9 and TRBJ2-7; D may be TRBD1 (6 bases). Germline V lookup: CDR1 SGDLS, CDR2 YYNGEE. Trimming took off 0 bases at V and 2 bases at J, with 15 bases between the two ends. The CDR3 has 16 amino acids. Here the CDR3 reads CASSVGPRQDTYEQYF. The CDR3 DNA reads TGTGCCAGCAGCGTAGGTCCAAGACAGGATACCTACGAGCAGTACTTC. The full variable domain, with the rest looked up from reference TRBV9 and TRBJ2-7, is DSGVTQTPKHLITATGQRVTLRCSPRSGDLSVYWYQQSLDQGLQFLIQYYNGEERAKGNILERFSAQQFPDLHSELNLSSLELGDSALYFCASSVGPRQDTYEQYFGPGTRLTVT.

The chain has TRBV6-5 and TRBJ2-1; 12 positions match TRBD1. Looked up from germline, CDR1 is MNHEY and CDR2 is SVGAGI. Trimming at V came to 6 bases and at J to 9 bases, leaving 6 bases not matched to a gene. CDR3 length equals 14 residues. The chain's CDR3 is CASRRDRGQVEQFF. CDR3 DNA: TGTGCCAGCAGGCGGGACAGGGGGCAGGTTGAGCAGTTCTTC.

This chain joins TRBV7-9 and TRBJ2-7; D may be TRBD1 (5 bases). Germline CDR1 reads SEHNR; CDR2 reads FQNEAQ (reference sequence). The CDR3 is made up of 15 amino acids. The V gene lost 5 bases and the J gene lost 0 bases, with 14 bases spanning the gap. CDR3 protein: CASSPGFDSSYEQYF. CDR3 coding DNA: TGTGCCAGCAGCCCGGGCTTCGACAGCTCCTACGAGCAGTACTTC.

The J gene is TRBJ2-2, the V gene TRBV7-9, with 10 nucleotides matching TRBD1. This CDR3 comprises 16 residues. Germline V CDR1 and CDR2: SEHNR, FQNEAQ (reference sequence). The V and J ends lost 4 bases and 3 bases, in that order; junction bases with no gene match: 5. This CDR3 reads CASSSRDRGDTGELFF. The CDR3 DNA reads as TGTGCCAGCAGCTCCCGGGACAGGGGTGACACCGGGGAGCTGTTTTTT.

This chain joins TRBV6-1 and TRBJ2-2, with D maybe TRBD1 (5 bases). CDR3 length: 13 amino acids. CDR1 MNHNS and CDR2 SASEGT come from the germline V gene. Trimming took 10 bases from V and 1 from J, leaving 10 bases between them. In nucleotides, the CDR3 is TGTGCCATCGAAGGACAGAACACCGGGGAGCTGTTTTTT. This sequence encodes CAIEGQNTGELFF.